What follows are 2 T cell receptor beta chains derived from one specimen sequenced in a study of vaccination effects on CD4 cells after COVID-19. The assay was immunoSEQ multiplex PCR, and TCRdb's table has in-frame clones only and misses some. The sample records some 50,000 clones, around 67% being singletons. Isolation of CD4+ T cells took place after 10 days of culture. No antigen is known for these receptors. The material was CD4+ T cells from PBMCs cultured without peptide, obtained before COVID-19 vaccination. The receptors were gathered from a human donor who received a COVID-19 vaccine.

The V and J genes are TRBV6-6 and TRBJ1-5, with TRBD1 matching 8 bases. CDR1 is MNHNY, CDR2 SVGAGI, per germline (reference sequence). V shed 6 bases and J 2 bases; nucleotides not matched to a gene: 9. This CDR3 comprises 16 residues. CDR3 protein: CASSPRGQGGNQPQHF. CDR3 DNA: TGTGCCAGCAGCCCTAGAGGACAGGGCGGCAATCAGCCCCAGCATTTT.

This clone was observed a handful of times. V and J are TRBV15 and TRBJ1-1, with D tentatively TRBD1 (5 bases). The germline V and J ends were trimmed by 0 bases and 5 bases, with 22 bases remaining between them. This CDR3 comprises 18 residues. CDR1 LNHNV and CDR2 YYDKDF come from the germline V gene (reference sequence). The CDR3, as DNA: TGTGCCACCAGCAGAGATGAAATCGGGGCCCCTACCGGGACTGAAGCTTTCTTT. This encodes CATSRDEIGAPTGTEAFF.